A selection of T cell receptor beta chains follows, all from one sample in a study of shared clonotypes between healthy human individuals. Here immunoSEQ multiplex PCR was the method, and the copy in TCRdb shows in-frame clones only, minus some. Of millions of clones listed, roughly 94% are singletons. The sequenced material came from naive CD4+ T cells sorted from blood. The receptors come from a man younger than 30 in good health. CDR3s include the opening cysteine and the closing phenylalanine or tryptophan. A D gene is named only where the DNA matches it firmly. Some rows have no size entry. The others give once, few or many, or a class for an expanded clone.

D gene: NA; clone size: NA; J gene: TRBJ2-1; V gene: TRBV27; CDR3 protein: CASSPLALGANEQFF; CDR3 DNA: TGTGCCAGCAGTCCCCTAGCTTTAGGGGCCAATGAGCAGTTCTTC
D gene: NA; clone size: NA; J gene: TRBJ2-4; V gene: TRBV30; CDR3 protein: CAWSKGAKNIQYF; CDR3 DNA: TGTGCCTGGAGCAAAGGGGCAAAAAACATTCAGTACTTC
D gene: TRBD1; clone size: NA; J gene: TRBJ1-1; V gene: TRBV6-5; CDR3 protein: CASIRTDRGVAFF; CDR3 DNA: TGTGCCAGCATCCGGACCGACAGGGGAGTAGCTTTCTTT
D gene: NA; clone size: NA; J gene: TRBJ1-1; V gene: TRBV7-9; CDR3 protein: CASSLGQAFF; CDR3 DNA: TGTGCCAGCAGCTTAGGTCAAGCTTTCTTT
D gene: NA; clone size: NA; J gene: TRBJ2-1; V gene: TRBV2; CDR3 protein: CASSETGYDEQFF; CDR3 DNA: TGTGCCAGCAGTGAAACAGGGTATGATGAGCAGTTCTTC
D gene: TRBD1; clone size: NA; J gene: TRBJ2-2; V gene: TRBV5-1; CDR3 protein: CASSLEGAPGELFF; CDR3 DNA: TGCGCCAGCAGCTTAGAGGGGGCGCCCGGGGAGCTGTTTTTT
D gene: NA; clone size: NA; J gene: TRBJ2-7; V gene: TRBV6-1; CDR3 protein: CASSVQNSYEQYF; CDR3 DNA: TGTGCCAGCAGTGTTCAGAACAGCTACGAGCAGTACTTC
D gene: TRBD1; clone size: NA; J gene: TRBJ1-6; V gene: TRBV4-2; CDR3 protein: CASSQGGIRDSSYNSPLHF; CDR3 DNA: TGTGCCAGCAGCCAAGGGGGAATCAGGGACAGCTCCTATAATTCACCCCTCCACTTT
D gene: NA; clone size: NA; J gene: TRBJ1-4; V gene: TRBV28; CDR3 protein: CASSFGTGNEKLFF; CDR3 DNA: TGTGCCAGCAGTTTTGGGACGGGGAATGAAAAACTGTTTTTT
D gene: TRBD1; clone size: NA; J gene: TRBJ1-5; V gene: TRBV19; CDR3 protein: CASSIGTGGGQPQHF; CDR3 DNA: TGTGCCAGTAGTATCGGGACAGGGGGTGGTCAGCCTCAGCATTTT
D gene: NA; clone size: NA; J gene: TRBJ2-3; V gene: TRBV14; CDR3 protein: CASSQDLGLSTDTQYF; CDR3 DNA: TGTGCCAGCAGCCAAGATTTAGGTCTAAGCACAGATACGCAGTATTTT
D gene: NA; clone size: NA; J gene: TRBJ2-7; V gene: TRBV28; CDR3 protein: CASSSPGGGTYEQYF; CDR3 DNA: TGTGCCAGCAGTTCACCTGGCGGCGGGACCTACGAGCAGTACTTC
D gene: TRBD2; clone size: NA; J gene: TRBJ2-7; V gene: TRBV30; CDR3 protein: CAWSVPQRGTYEQYF; CDR3 DNA: TGTGCCTGGAGTGTACCCCAGCGGGGTACCTACGAGCAGTACTTC
D gene: TRBD2; clone size: NA; J gene: TRBJ2-7; V gene: TRBV11-2; CDR3 protein: CASRTGLEVAEQYF; CDR3 DNA: TGTGCCAGCAGAACAGGACTAGAGGTAGCCGAGCAGTACTTC
D gene: TRBD2; clone size: NA; J gene: TRBJ2-5; V gene: TRBV5-1; CDR3 protein: CASSLRASGQETQYF; CDR3 DNA: TGCGCCAGCAGCTTGCGGGCTAGCGGGCAAGAGACCCAGTACTTC
D gene: NA; clone size: once; J gene: TRBJ2-2; V gene: TRBV9; CDR3 protein: CASSAINTGELFF; CDR3 DNA: TGTGCCAGCAGCGCTATTAACACCGGGGAGCTGTTTTTT
D gene: TRBD2; clone size: NA; J gene: TRBJ2-7; V gene: TRBV10-1; CDR3 protein: CASSDGAGGLDEQYF; CDR3 DNA: TGCGCCAGCAGTGATGGGGCGGGAGGCCTTGACGAGCAGTACTTC
D gene: NA; clone size: NA; J gene: TRBJ2-3; V gene: TRBV28; CDR3 protein: CASSSSVGLGGSWADTQYF; CDR3 DNA: TGTGCCAGCAGTTCCTCGGTGGGTCTGGGCGGGTCATGGGCAGATACGCAGTATTTT
D gene: NA; clone size: NA; J gene: TRBJ2-7; V gene: TRBV6-1; CDR3 protein: CASKSGSYEQYF; CDR3 DNA: TGTGCCAGCAAAAGCGGGTCCTACGAGCAGTACTTC
D gene: TRBD1; clone size: NA; J gene: TRBJ1-4; V gene: TRBV28; CDR3 protein: CASRGGTGGEKLFF; CDR3 DNA: TGTGCCAGCAGAGGAGGGACAGGCGGCGAAAAACTGTTTTTT
D gene: TRBD2; clone size: NA; J gene: TRBJ2-1; V gene: TRBV11-2; CDR3 protein: CASSLELTGGWVRDNEQFF; CDR3 DNA: TGTGCCAGCAGCTTAGAATTGACGGGAGGGTGGGTTAGGGACAATGAGCAGTTCTTC
D gene: NA; clone size: NA; J gene: TRBJ2-3; V gene: TRBV5-6; CDR3 protein: CASSGRVFADTQYF; CDR3 DNA: TGTGCCAGCAGTGGCCGGGTTTTCGCAGATACGCAGTATTTT
D gene: NA; clone size: NA; J gene: TRBJ1-2; V gene: TRBV6-5; CDR3 protein: CASNYSGTTTPGGYTF; CDR3 DNA: TGTGCCAGCAATTACTCGGGGACGACGACTCCAGGGGGCTACACCTTC
D gene: NA; clone size: NA; J gene: TRBJ1-1; V gene: TRBV6-1; CDR3 protein: CASSGVRGPTEAFF; CDR3 DNA: TGTGCCAGCAGTGGAGTCCGGGGGCCCACTGAAGCTTTCTTT
D gene: TRBD1; clone size: NA; J gene: TRBJ1-6; V gene: TRBV7-9; CDR3 protein: CASSLGGTGNSPLHF; CDR3 DNA: TGTGCCAGCAGCTTAGGGGGGACAGGCAATTCACCCCTCCACTTT
D gene: NA; clone size: once; J gene: TRBJ2-4; V gene: TRBV15; CDR3 protein: CATRDTSGYIQYF; CDR3 DNA: TGTGCCACCAGGGACACCTCTGGATACATTCAGTACTTC
D gene: TRBD1; clone size: NA; J gene: TRBJ1-2; V gene: TRBV9; CDR3 protein: CASSVGWTGNYGYTF; CDR3 DNA: TGTGCCAGCAGCGTAGGGTGGACAGGGAACTATGGCTACACCTTC
D gene: NA; clone size: NA; J gene: TRBJ1-4; V gene: TRBV7-3; CDR3 protein: CASSLKPLGPATNEKLFF; CDR3 DNA: TGTGCCAGCAGCTTAAAACCCTTGGGACCTGCAACTAATGAAAAACTGTTTTTT
D gene: TRBD1; clone size: NA; J gene: TRBJ1-2; V gene: TRBV5-4; CDR3 protein: CASSVDRGNRGYTF; CDR3 DNA: TGTGCCAGCAGCGTGGACAGGGGGAATCGTGGCTACACCTTC
D gene: TRBD1; clone size: NA; J gene: TRBJ1-1; V gene: TRBV6-5; CDR3 protein: CASSPTGGRAFF; CDR3 DNA: TGTGCCAGCAGCCCCACAGGGGGCAGGGCTTTCTTT
D gene: TRBD1; clone size: NA; J gene: TRBJ1-5; V gene: TRBV11-2; CDR3 protein: CASGQGITQPQHF; CDR3 DNA: TGTGCCAGCGGACAGGGGATTACTCAGCCCCAGCATTTT
D gene: NA; clone size: NA; J gene: TRBJ1-1; V gene: TRBV27; CDR3 protein: CASSNRGGTTEAFF; CDR3 DNA: TGTGCCAGCAGTAATCGGGGAGGCACCACTGAAGCTTTCTTT
D gene: NA; clone size: NA; J gene: TRBJ1-4; V gene: TRBV7-9; CDR3 protein: CASSPKPGGQGRKKLFF; CDR3 DNA: TGTGCCAGCAGCCCTAAACCTGGTGGGCAGGGGAGGAAAAAACTGTTTTTT
D gene: TRBD2; clone size: NA; J gene: TRBJ2-1; V gene: TRBV6-5; CDR3 protein: CASSYLTSGGGNEQFF; CDR3 DNA: TGTGCCAGCAGTTACTTGACTAGCGGGGGGGGCAATGAGCAGTTCTTC
D gene: NA; clone size: NA; J gene: TRBJ1-4; V gene: TRBV19; CDR3 protein: CASSDRPNEKLFF; CDR3 DNA: TGTGCCAGTAGTGACAGACCAAATGAAAAACTGTTTTTT
D gene: TRBD1; clone size: NA; J gene: TRBJ2-3; V gene: TRBV6-5; CDR3 protein: CASDLGGADTQYF; CDR3 DNA: TGTGCCAGTGATCTAGGGGGCGCAGATACGCAGTATTTT
D gene: TRBD1; clone size: NA; J gene: TRBJ2-5; V gene: TRBV6-5; CDR3 protein: CASTPTGKETQYF; CDR3 DNA: TGTGCCAGCACCCCGACAGGGAAAGAGACCCAGTACTTC
D gene: NA; clone size: once; J gene: TRBJ2-1; V gene: TRBV7-2; CDR3 protein: CASSMTGLNEQFF; CDR3 DNA: TGTGCCAGCAGCATGACTGGACTCAATGAGCAGTTCTTC
D gene: NA; clone size: NA; J gene: TRBJ1-2; V gene: TRBV7-2; CDR3 protein: CASSFAEQGYTF; CDR3 DNA: TGTGCCAGCAGCTTTGCGGAACAGGGCTACACCTTC
D gene: TRBD1; clone size: NA; J gene: TRBJ2-5; V gene: TRBV11-2; CDR3 protein: CASSSRDRDYLGTQYF; CDR3 DNA: TGTGCCAGCAGCTCCCGGGACAGGGATTATTTGGGGACCCAGTACTTC
D gene: NA; clone size: NA; J gene: TRBJ1-4; V gene: TRBV18; CDR3 protein: CASSPAGGLAYEKLFF; CDR3 DNA: TGTGCCAGCTCACCAGCCGGGGGATTGGCGTATGAAAAACTGTTTTTT
D gene: TRBD2; clone size: NA; J gene: TRBJ2-3; V gene: TRBV7-2; CDR3 protein: CASSSLGTSGDTQYF; CDR3 DNA: TGTGCCAGCAGTTCCCTGGGGACTAGCGGAGATACGCAGTATTTT
D gene: NA; clone size: NA; J gene: TRBJ2-7; V gene: TRBV7-6; CDR3 protein: CASSAQTSLSSYEQYF; CDR3 DNA: TGTGCCAGCAGCGCCCAGACTAGTCTGAGCTCCTACGAGCAGTACTTC
D gene: TRBD1; clone size: NA; J gene: TRBJ2-7; V gene: TRBV6-1; CDR3 protein: CASSAIEQGKYF; CDR3 DNA: TGTGCCAGCAGTGCCATTGAACAGGGGAAGTACTTC
D gene: NA; clone size: NA; J gene: TRBJ2-7; V gene: TRBV5-1; CDR3 protein: CARRINLIPGAMYF; CDR3 DNA: TGCGCCAGACGAATCAATCTAATTCCGGGGGCGATGTACTTC
D gene: NA; clone size: few; J gene: TRBJ1-5; V gene: TRBV19; CDR3 protein: CARQGKAQHF; CDR3 DNA: TGTGCCAGACAGGGTAAGGCCCAGCATTTT
D gene: NA; clone size: NA; J gene: TRBJ2-7; V gene: TRBV6-5; CDR3 protein: CASSYSTGVSYEQYF; CDR3 DNA: TGTGCCAGCAGTTACTCGACAGGCGTCTCCTACGAGCAGTACTTC
D gene: TRBD1; clone size: NA; J gene: TRBJ1-6; V gene: TRBV9; CDR3 protein: CASSTPGQGATSYNSPLHF; CDR3 DNA: TGTGCCAGCAGCACTCCGGGACAGGGGGCAACCTCCTATAATTCACCCCTCCACTTT
D gene: NA; clone size: NA; J gene: TRBJ2-5; V gene: TRBV7-7; CDR3 protein: CASSSTGQETQYF; CDR3 DNA: TGTGCTAGCAGCTCCACAGGCCAAGAGACCCAGTACTTC
D gene: NA; clone size: NA; J gene: TRBJ2-3; V gene: TRBV18; CDR3 protein: CASSRETFLPNTQYF; CDR3 DNA: TGTGCCAGCTCACGTGAAACTTTCCTTCCCAATACGCAGTATTTT
D gene: TRBD1; clone size: NA; J gene: TRBJ2-1; V gene: TRBV2; CDR3 protein: CASRRTGGIAGVTYNEQFF; CDR3 DNA: TGTGCCAGCAGACGGACAGGGGGTATCGCGGGAGTTACATACAATGAGCAGTTCTTC
D gene: NA; clone size: few; J gene: TRBJ2-2; V gene: TRBV9; CDR3 protein: CASSVSGMFWGLTGELFF; CDR3 DNA: TGTGCCAGCAGCGTATCTGGAATGTTTTGGGGCTTAACCGGGGAGCTGTTTTTT